These T cell receptor beta chains were read from a single sample in a study of blood T cell repertoires in COVID-19. Clones were read by immunoSEQ multiplex PCR, and TCRdb kept only the in-frame ones, dropping some. The sample lists roughly 140,000 clones; 84% were seen once. The sample consisted of peripheral blood. Receptor source: a man between 60 and 75 years old with active or convalescent COVID-19. The CDR3 runs from the conserved cysteine through the conserved F or W. D genes are given only for firm matches. A clone size is listed for some rows: how often the clone was seen (once, few, many), or a class if it is expanded.

J	D	V	size	DNA	CDR3
TRBJ1-5	TRBD1	TRBV19	NA	TGTGCCTGCGGACAGGGGGCCTATCAGCCCCAGCATTTT	CACGQGAYQPQHF
TRBJ2-5	TRBD2	TRBV30	NA	TGTGCCTGGAGTGGACTAGCGGGTCCCCAAGAGACCCAGTACTTC	CAWSGLAGPQETQYF
TRBJ1-2	NA	TRBV27	NA	TGTGCCAGCAGTTTTTCGGCAGGTATTGATGGCTACACCTTC	CASSFSAGIDGYTF
TRBJ1-2	NA	TRBV2	NA	TGTGCCAGCAGGTACGGGGGAGTGGACTATGGCTACACCTTC	CASRYGGVDYGYTF
TRBJ1-3	NA	TRBV6-5	NA	TGTGCCAGCAGTACCGACAGAAACACCATATATTTT	CASSTDRNTIYF
TRBJ1-6	NA	TRBV7-2	NA	TGTGCCAGCAGCTTAGCCCCCAAAAATTCACCCCTCCACTTT	CASSLAPKNSPLHF
TRBJ2-3	TRBD2	TRBV11-3	NA	TGTGCCAGCAGCTTGGGGACTAACACAGATACGCAGTATTTT	CASSLGTNTDTQYF
TRBJ1-5	NA	TRBV27	NA	TGTGCCAGCAGTTTATGGGGGGGGCTGCTCCAGCATTTT	CASSLWGGLLQHF
TRBJ2-1	TRBD2	TRBV30	NA	TGTGCCTGGAGTGTGGGGGTTCCGGGGGGTGAGCAGTTCTTC	CAWSVGVPGGEQFF
TRBJ1-1	NA	TRBV2	once	TGTGCCAGCAGTGAAAAGAGGCAGGGCTGGGGGGACACTGAAGCTTTCTTT	CASSEKRQGWGDTEAFF
TRBJ1-5	NA	TRBV7-2	NA	TGTGCCAGCAGCTTAGCGTACAGCCTGAATCAGCCCCAGCATTTT	CASSLAYSLNQPQHF
TRBJ2-6	NA	TRBV11-3	NA	TGTGCCAGCAGCTTCAGGGTCCCTGGGGCCAACGTCCTGACTTTC	CASSFRVPGANVLTF
TRBJ1-2	NA	TRBV18	NA	TGTGCCAGCTCACCAAAAGGGGACTACACCTTC	CASSPKGDYTF
TRBJ2-2	NA	TRBV4-1	NA	TGCGCCAGCAGCCAAGGGACTCAGCACACGGGTGGGGAGCTGTTTTTT	CASSQGTQHTGGELFF
TRBJ1-5	NA	TRBV19	NA	TGTGCCAGTAGTATCCAGGGCCATAGCAATCAGCCCCAGCATTTT	CASSIQGHSNQPQHF
TRBJ2-7	TRBD2	TRBV27	NA	TGTGCCAGCAGTTTAGCCGGGACTAGCTACGAGCAGTACTTC	CASSLAGTSYEQYF
TRBJ1-5	TRBD1	TRBV4-1	once	TGCGCCAGCAGCCAAGGTGACAGGGGGCTTTATTTTAGTCAGCCCCAGCATTTT	CASSQGDRGLYFSQPQHF
TRBJ1-5	TRBD1	TRBV5-4	NA	TGTGCCAGCAGCACGGGGACAGGGTCCAGTCAGCCCCAGCATTTT	CASSTGTGSSQPQHF
TRBJ1-1	NA	TRBV7-2	NA	TGTGCCAGCAGCCCACTAAGGTCGAACACTGAAGCTTTCTTT	CASSPLRSNTEAFF
TRBJ2-3	NA	TRBV7-2	NA	TGTGCCAGCAGCTTAGTCGGTTATTACACAGATACGCAGTATTTT	CASSLVGYYTDTQYF
TRBJ2-3	NA	TRBV29-1	NA	TGCAGCGTTGACGGGCTAGCGTACACAGATACGCAGTATTTT	CSVDGLAYTDTQYF
TRBJ1-2	NA	TRBV5-1	NA	TGCGCCAGCAGCTCGTCCCAATCAGGGAGGGGAATTGGGGGCTACACCTTC	CASSSSQSGRGIGGYTF
TRBJ1-2	NA	TRBV7-2	NA	TGTGCCAGCAGCTTAGCGCATACAGACGATGGCTACACCTTC	CASSLAHTDDGYTF
TRBJ1-5	TRBD1	TRBV7-2	NA	TGTGCCAGCAGCTTAACAGGGGATAGTCAGCCCCAGCATTTT	CASSLTGDSQPQHF
TRBJ1-3	TRBD1	TRBV18	NA	TGTGCCAGCTCACCCGAACAGGGGACACGCTCTGGAAACACCATATATTTT	CASSPEQGTRSGNTIYF
TRBJ2-2	NA	TRBV9	NA	TGTGCCAGCAGCGTAGTCAGCGGGCTGAACACCGGGGAGCTGTTTTTT	CASSVVSGLNTGELFF
TRBJ1-4	NA	TRBV21-1	NA	TGTGCCAGCAGAGAGGGGAGGGGTCCTTTTAATGAAAAACTGTTTTTT	CASREGRGPFNEKLFF
TRBJ1-1	NA	TRBV4-1	NA	TGCGCCAGCAGCCAAGATCTAGTTAGGGAAGCTTTCTTT	CASSQDLVREAFF
TRBJ1-2	TRBD1	TRBV27	NA	TGTGCCAGCAGTTTCGACACAGGGGGTCCCGCCTATGGCTACACCTTC	CASSFDTGGPAYGYTF
TRBJ1-6	NA	TRBV18	NA	TGTGCCAGCTCACCTGAGTTCTCCTATAATTCACCCCTCCACTTT	CASSPEFSYNSPLHF
TRBJ1-4	TRBD1	TRBV19	NA	TGTGCCAGTAGTATAGTGGGGACAGCGGATGAAAAACTGTTTTTT	CASSIVGTADEKLFF
TRBJ1-1	NA	TRBV18	once	TGTGCCAGCTCACACACACAGGGGAACACTGAAGCTTTCTTT	CASSHTQGNTEAFF
TRBJ2-5	NA	TRBV29-1	NA	TGCAGCGTCGGTCCAGGGGAGCAGTACTTC	CSVGPGEQYF
TRBJ2-3	NA	TRBV4-3	NA	TGCGCCAGCAGCCAAGAGGGGGGAACTACAGATACGCAGTATTTT	CASSQEGGTTDTQYF
TRBJ1-2	NA	TRBV11-2	NA	TGTGCCAGCAGCTCCGGGGCGGGGGCATTGGGCTACACCTTC	CASSSGAGALGYTF
TRBJ2-1	TRBD2	TRBV7-9	NA	TGTGCCAGCAGCGAAATACTAGCGGGAGCATACAATGAGCAGTTCTTC	CASSEILAGAYNEQFF
TRBJ1-1	NA	TRBV3-1/TRBV3-2	NA	TGTGCCAGCAGCCAAGATGGGGCGGTGAGGACTGAAGCTTTCTTT	CASSQDGAVRTEAFF
TRBJ1-2	NA	TRBV2	once	TGTGCCAGAAACAGGGAGAATGGCTACACCTTC	CARNRENGYTF
TRBJ1-1	NA	TRBV14	few	TGTGCCAGCAGCCACTCGGACATGAACACTGAAGCTTTCTTT	CASSHSDMNTEAFF
TRBJ1-2	NA	TRBV7-8	NA	TGTGCCAGCAGCAAAGGGGCTAACTATGGCTACACCTTC	CASSKGANYGYTF
TRBJ1-4	NA	TRBV18	NA	TGTGCCAGCTCACCACAGGGCGGACTCCATGAAAAACTGTTTTTT	CASSPQGGLHEKLFF
TRBJ1-1	TRBD1	TRBV5-1	once	TGCGCCAGCAGCTGGGAACAGGGGGAGGGACGGCGAGCTTTCTTT	CASSWEQGEGRRAFF
TRBJ2-3	TRBD2	TRBV5-4	few	TGTGCCAGCAGCCCGACTAGCGGGAGGGTCACAGATACGCAGTATTTT	CASSPTSGRVTDTQYF
TRBJ1-1	NA	TRBV10-2	NA	TGCGCCAGCAGTGAGAACTGGACTGAAGCTTTCTTT	CASSENWTEAFF
TRBJ1-1	NA	TRBV29-1	NA	TGCAGCGGCGCCGCAGGGGTATTCCACAGAATGTACACTGAAGCTTTCTTT	CSGAAGVFHRMYTEAFF